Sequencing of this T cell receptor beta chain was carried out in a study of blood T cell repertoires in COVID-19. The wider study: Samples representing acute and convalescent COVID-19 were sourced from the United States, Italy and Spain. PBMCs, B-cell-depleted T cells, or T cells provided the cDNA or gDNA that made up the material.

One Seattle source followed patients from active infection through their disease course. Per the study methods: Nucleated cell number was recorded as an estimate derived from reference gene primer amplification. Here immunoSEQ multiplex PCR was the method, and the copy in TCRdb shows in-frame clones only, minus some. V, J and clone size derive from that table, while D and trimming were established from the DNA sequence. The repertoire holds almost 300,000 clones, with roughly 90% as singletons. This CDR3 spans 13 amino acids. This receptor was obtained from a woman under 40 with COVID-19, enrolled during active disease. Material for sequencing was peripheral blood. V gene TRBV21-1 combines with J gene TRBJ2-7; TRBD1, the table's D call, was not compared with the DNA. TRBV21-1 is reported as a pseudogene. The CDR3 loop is CASSGTGAYEQYF. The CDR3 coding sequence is TGTGCCAGCAGCGGGACAGGGGCCTACGAGCAGTACTTC.